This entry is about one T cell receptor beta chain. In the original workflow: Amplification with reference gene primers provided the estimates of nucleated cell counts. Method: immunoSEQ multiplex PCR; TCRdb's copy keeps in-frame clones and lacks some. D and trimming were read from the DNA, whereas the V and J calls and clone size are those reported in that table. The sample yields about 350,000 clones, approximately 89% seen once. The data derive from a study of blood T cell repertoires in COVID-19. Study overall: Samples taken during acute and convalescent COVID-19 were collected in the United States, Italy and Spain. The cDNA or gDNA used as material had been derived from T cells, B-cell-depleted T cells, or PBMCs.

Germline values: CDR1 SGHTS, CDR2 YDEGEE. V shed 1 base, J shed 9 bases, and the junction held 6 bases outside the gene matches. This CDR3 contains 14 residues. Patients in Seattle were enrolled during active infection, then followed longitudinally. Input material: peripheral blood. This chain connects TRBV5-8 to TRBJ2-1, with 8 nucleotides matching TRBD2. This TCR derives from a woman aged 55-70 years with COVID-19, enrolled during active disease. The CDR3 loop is CASSLPGGPLEQFF. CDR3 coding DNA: TGTGCCAGCAGCTTGCCGGGGGGGCCTCTTGAGCAGTTCTTC.